This T cell receptor (beta chain) was identified during a study of a mutant IDH1 vaccine in newly diagnosed glioma. This sample's time point: week 11, during vaccination. Every vaccination contained 300 ug of the mutant IDH1 20-mer peptide and was paired with topical imiquimod. Assay: immunoSEQ multiplex PCR; the TCRdb copy retains only in-frame clones and omits some. Seen here are tens of thousands of clones, roughly 86% observed once, and the top ten hold more than 5.5%. Concerning this clone: Its antigen is unknown.

Material: PBMCs, obtained from a glioma patient whose treatment included an IDH1 peptide vaccine. This TCR was sampled from a woman between 40 and 50 years old with glioma.

In nucleotides, the CDR3 is TGTGCCAGCAGCCGGGACAGGAACACCGGGGAGCTGTTTTTT. Translated: CASSRDRNTGELFF. V usage is TRBV7-9 and J usage is TRBJ2-2, with 7 nucleotides matching TRBD1. The CDR3 runs 14 residues. After removal of 5 bases from V and 1 base from J, the junction contained 1 base not matched to a gene. The germline V gene has CDR1 SEHNR and CDR2 FQNEAQ (reference sequence). Full variable domain (outside the CDR3, taken from reference TRBV7-9 and TRBJ2-2): DTGVSQNPRHKITKRGQNVTFRCDPISEHNRLYWYRQTLGQGPEFLTYFQNEAQLEKSRLLSDRFSAERPKGSFSTLEIQRTEQGDSAMYLCASSRDRNTGELFFGEGSRLTVL.